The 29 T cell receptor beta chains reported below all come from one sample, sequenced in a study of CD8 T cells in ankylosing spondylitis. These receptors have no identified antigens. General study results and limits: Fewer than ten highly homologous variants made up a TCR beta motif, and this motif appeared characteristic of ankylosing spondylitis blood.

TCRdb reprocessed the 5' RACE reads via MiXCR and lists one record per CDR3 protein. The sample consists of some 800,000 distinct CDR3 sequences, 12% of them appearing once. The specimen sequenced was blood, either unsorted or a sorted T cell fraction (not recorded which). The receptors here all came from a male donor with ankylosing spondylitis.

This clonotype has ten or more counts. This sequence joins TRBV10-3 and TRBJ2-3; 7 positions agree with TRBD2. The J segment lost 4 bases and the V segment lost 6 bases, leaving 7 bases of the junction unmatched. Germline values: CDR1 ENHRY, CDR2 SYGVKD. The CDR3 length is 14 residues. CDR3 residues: CAIRPGRGADTQYF. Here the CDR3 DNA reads TGTGCCATCAGACCGGGACGGGGGGCAGATACGCAGTATTTT.

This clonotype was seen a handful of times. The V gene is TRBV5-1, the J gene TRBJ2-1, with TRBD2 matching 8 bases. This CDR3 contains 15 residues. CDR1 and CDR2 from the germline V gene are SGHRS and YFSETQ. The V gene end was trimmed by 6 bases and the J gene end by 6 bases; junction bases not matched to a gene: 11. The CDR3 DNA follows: TGCGCCAGCAAAGTAGTTGGGACTAGGACCAATGAGCAGTTCTTC. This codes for CASKVVGTRTNEQFF.

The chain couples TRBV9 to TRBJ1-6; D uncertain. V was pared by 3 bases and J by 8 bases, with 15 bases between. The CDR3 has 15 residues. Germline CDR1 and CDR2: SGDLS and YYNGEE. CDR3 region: CASSGPPLLDSPLHF. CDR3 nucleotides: TGTGCCAGCAGCGGGCCCCCTCTTCTTGATTCACCCCTCCACTTT.

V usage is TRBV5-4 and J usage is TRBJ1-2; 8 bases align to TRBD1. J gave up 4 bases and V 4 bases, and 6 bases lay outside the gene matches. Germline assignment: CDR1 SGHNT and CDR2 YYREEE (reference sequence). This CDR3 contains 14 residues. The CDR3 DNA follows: TGTGCCAGCAGCCGGGGACAGGCTCTCTATGGCTACACCTTC. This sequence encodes CASSRGQALYGYTF.

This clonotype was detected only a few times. The chain's CDR3 is CASSGGTGQSEQYF. CDR3 nucleotide sequence: TGTGCCAGCAGTGGCGGGACAGGGCAGAGCGAGCAGTACTTC. This chain links TRBV6-1 with TRBJ2-7; TRBD1 matches 9 bases. The V gene's germline CDR1 is MNHNS and CDR2 SASEGT. V was pared by 4 bases and J by 6 bases, with 7 bases of the junction left unmatched. The CDR3 consists of 14 residues.

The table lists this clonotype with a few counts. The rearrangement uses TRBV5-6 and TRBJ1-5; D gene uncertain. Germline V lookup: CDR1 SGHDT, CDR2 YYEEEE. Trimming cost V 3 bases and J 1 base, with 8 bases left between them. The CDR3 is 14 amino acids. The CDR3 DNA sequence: TGTGCCAGCAGCTCGGTCAGGAGCAATCAGCCCCAGCATTTT. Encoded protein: CASSSVRSNQPQHF. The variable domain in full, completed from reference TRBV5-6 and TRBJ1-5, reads DAGVTQSPTHLIKTRGQQVTLRCSPKSGHDTVSWYQQALGQGPQFIFQYYEEEERQRGNFPDRFSGHQFPNYSSELNVNALLLGDSALYLCASSSVRSNQPQHFGDGTRLSIL.

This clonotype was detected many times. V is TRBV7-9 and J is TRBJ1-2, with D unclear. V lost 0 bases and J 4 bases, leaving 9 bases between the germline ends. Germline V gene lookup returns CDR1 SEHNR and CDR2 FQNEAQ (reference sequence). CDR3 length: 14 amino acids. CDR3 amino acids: CASSLAGISYGYTF. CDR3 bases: TGTGCCAGCAGCTTAGCGGGCATTTCCTATGGCTACACCTTC.

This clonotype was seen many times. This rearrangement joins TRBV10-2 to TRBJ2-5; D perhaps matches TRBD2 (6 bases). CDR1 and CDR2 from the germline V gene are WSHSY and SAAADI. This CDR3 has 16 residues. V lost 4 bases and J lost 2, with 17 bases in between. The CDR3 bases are TGCGCCAGCAGTGCTATGTATTCGGAGGGGCAAGAGACCCAGTACTTC. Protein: CASSAMYSEGQETQYF.

Here the CDR3 DNA reads TGTGCCAGCAGCTCGAGCGGGGGGCCGTGGTATGGCTACACCTTC. Translation gives CASSSSGGPWYGYTF. The chain couples TRBV7-2 to TRBJ1-2; weak D call: TRBD1 (6 bases). Trimming cost V 4 bases and J 5 bases, with 17 bases left between them. The CDR3 is made up of 15 amino acids. Per the germline V gene, CDR1 is SGHTA and CDR2 is FQGNSA.

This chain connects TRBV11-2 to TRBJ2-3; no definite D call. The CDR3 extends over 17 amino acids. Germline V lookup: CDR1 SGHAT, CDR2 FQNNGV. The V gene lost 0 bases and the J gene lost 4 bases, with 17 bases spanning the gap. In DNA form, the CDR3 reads TGTGCCAGCAGCTTAGAGTTACCCCTTCTAAGGCCAGATACGCAGTATTTT. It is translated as CASSLELPLLRPDTQYF.

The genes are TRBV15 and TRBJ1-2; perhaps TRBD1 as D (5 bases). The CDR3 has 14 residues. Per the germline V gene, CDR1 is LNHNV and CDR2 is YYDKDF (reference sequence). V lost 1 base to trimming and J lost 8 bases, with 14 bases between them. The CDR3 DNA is TGTGCCACCAGCAGAGTCCGGGGGGTTGACGGCTACACCTTC. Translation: CATSRVRGVDGYTF.

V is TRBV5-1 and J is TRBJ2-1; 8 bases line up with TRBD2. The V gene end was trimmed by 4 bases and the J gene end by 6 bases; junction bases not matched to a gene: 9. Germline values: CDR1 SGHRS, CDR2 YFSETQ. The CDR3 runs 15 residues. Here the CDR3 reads CASSPIGGAPNEQFF. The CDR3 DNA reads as TGCGCCAGCAGCCCGATCGGGGGGGCCCCCAATGAGCAGTTCTTC.

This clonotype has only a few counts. The CDR3 DNA sequence: TGTGCCAGCAGTTTAGGACAGGGTCTAAGCTCCTACGAGCAGTACTTC. It yields the protein CASSLGQGLSSYEQYF. The chain joins TRBV27 to TRBJ2-7; TRBD1 agrees at 8 bases. The J segment lost 0 bases and the V segment lost 2 bases, leaving 6 bases of the junction unmatched. This CDR3 region has 16 residues. In germline, CDR1 is MNHEY, CDR2 SMNVEV (reference sequence).

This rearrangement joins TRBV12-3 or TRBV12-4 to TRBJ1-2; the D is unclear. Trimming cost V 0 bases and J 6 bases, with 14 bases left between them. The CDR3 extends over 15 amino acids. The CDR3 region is CASSLAQTRVDGYTF. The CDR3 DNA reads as TGTGCCAGCAGTTTAGCTCAGACAAGGGTGGATGGCTACACCTTC.

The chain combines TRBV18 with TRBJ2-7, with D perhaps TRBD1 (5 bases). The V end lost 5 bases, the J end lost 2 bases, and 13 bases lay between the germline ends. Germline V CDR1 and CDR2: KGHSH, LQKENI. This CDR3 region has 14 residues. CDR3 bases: TGTGCCAGCTCAATTTTCCAGGGCGCCTACGAGCAGTACTTC. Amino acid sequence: CASSIFQGAYEQYF.

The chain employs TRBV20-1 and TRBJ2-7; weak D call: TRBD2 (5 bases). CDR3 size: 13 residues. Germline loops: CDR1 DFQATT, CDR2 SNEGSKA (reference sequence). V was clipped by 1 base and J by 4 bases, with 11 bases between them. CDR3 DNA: TGCAGTGCTAGAGCACCGGGAACTTACGAGCAGTACTTC. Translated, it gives CSARAPGTYEQYF.

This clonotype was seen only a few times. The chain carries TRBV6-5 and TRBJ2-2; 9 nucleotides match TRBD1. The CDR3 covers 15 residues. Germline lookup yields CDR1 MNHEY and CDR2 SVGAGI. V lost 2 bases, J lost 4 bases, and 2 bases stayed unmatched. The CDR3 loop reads CASSYGQGRTGELFF. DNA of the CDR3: TGTGCCAGCAGTTACGGACAGGGGCGCACCGGGGAGCTGTTTTTT.

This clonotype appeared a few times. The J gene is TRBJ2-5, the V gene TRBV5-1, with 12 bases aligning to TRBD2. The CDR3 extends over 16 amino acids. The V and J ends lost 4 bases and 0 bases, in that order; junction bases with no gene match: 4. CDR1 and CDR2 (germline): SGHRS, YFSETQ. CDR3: CASSQGLAGHQETQYF. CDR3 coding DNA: TGCGCCAGCAGCCAGGGACTAGCGGGCCACCAAGAGACCCAGTACTTC.

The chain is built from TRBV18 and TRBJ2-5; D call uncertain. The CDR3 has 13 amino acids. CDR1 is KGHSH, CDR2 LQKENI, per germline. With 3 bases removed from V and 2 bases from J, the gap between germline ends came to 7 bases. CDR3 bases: TGTGCCAGCTCACCGAACCAACAAGAGACCCAGTACTTC. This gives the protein CASSPNQQETQYF.

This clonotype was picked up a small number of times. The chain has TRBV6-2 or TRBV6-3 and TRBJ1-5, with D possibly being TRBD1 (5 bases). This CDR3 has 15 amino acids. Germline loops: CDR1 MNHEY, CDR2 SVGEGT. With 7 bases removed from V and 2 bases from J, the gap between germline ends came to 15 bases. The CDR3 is CASMVRGGGNQPQHF. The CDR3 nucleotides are TGTGCCAGCATGGTTCGGGGCGGAGGCAATCAGCCCCAGCATTTT.

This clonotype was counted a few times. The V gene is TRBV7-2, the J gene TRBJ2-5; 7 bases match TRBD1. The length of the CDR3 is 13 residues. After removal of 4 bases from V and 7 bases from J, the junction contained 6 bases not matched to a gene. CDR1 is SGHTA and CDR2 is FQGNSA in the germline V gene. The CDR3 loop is CASSSTTGATQYF. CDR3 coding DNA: TGTGCCAGCAGCTCTACCACAGGGGCGACCCAGTACTTC.

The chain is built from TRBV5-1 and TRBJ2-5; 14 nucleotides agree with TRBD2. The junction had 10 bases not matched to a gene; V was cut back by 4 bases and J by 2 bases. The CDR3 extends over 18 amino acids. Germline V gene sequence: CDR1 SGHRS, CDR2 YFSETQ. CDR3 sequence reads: CASSLRLAGGPEQETQYF. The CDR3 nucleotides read TGCGCCAGCAGCCTACGACTAGCGGGAGGGCCGGAACAAGAGACCCAGTACTTC.

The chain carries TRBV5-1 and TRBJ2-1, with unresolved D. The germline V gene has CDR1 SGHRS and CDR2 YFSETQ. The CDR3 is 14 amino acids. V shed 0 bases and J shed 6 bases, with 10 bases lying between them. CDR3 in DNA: TGCGCCAGCAGCTTGGTCCCCGGACCCAATGAGCAGTTCTTC. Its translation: CASSLVPGPNEQFF.

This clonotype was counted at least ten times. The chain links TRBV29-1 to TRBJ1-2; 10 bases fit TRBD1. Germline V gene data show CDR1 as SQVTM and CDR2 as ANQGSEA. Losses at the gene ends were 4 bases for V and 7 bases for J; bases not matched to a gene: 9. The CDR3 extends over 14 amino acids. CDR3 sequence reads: CSVGAGTGVGGYTF. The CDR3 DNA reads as TGCAGCGTTGGGGCCGGGACAGGGGTTGGTGGCTACACCTTC.

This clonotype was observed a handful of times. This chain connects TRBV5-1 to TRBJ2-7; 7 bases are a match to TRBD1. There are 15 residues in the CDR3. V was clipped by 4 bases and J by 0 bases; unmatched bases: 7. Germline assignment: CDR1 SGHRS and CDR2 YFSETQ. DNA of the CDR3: TGCGCCAGCAGCCTTCTCAGGGACAGCTCCTACGAGCAGTACTTC. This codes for CASSLLRDSSYEQYF.

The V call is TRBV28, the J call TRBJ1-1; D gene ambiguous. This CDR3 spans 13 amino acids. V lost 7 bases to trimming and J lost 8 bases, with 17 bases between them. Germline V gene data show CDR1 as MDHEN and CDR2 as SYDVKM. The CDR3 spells CASTRSASEEAFF. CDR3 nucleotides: TGTGCCAGCACCCGGTCGGCCTCGGAGGAAGCTTTCTTT. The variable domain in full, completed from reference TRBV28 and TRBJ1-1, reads DVKVTQSSRYLVKRTGEKVFLECVQDMDHENMFWYRQDPGLGLRLIYFSYDVKMKEKGDIPEGYSVSREKKERFSLILESASTNQTSMYLCASTRSASEEAFFGQGTRLTVV.

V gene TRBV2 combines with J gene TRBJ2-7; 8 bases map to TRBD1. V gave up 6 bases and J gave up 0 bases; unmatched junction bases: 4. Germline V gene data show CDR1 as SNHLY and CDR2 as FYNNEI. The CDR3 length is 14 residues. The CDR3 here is CASRPGQVSYEQYF. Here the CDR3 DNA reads TGTGCCAGCAGACCGGGACAGGTCTCCTACGAGCAGTACTTC.

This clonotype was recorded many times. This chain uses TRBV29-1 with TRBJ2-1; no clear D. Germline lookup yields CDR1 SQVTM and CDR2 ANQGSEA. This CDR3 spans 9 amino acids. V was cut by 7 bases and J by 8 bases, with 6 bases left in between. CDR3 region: CSAGDEQFF. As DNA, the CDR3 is TGCAGCGCAGGAGATGAGCAGTTCTTC.

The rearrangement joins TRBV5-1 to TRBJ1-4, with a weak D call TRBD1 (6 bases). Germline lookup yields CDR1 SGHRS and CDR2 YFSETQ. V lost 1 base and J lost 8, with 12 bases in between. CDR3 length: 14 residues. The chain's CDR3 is CASSLTGSDEKLFF. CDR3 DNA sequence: TGCGCCAGCAGCTTGACAGGGAGTGACGAAAAACTGTTTTTT. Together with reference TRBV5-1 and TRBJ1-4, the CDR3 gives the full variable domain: KAGVTQTPRYLIKTRGQQVTLSCSPISGHRSVSWYQQTPGQGLQFLFEYFSETQRNKGNFPGRFSGRQFSNSRSEMNVSTLELGDSALYLCASSLTGSDEKLFFGSGTQLSVL.